This TCR beta chain appears in the sequencing data of a study of blood T cell repertoires in COVID-19. The CDR3 is made up of 13 amino acids. Germline values: CDR1 MNHEY, CDR2 SVGEGT. J gave up 4 bases and V 6 bases, and 4 bases lay outside the gene matches. TCRdb keeps only in-frame clones here, not all; method: immunoSEQ multiplex PCR. The table has about 210,000 clones, about 81% seen once; the top ten hold about 10%. This TCR was recovered from a man aged 40-50 years who had recovered from COVID-19. The chain employs TRBV6-2 or TRBV6-3 and TRBJ1-2; 8 nucleotides line up with TRBD1. Sequencing was done on a sample of PBMCs or T cells enriched from blood (not recorded which). The CDR3 spells CASSNRGSYGYTF. The CDR3 region has the DNA TGTGCCAGCAGCAACAGGGGGAGCTATGGCTACACCTTC.